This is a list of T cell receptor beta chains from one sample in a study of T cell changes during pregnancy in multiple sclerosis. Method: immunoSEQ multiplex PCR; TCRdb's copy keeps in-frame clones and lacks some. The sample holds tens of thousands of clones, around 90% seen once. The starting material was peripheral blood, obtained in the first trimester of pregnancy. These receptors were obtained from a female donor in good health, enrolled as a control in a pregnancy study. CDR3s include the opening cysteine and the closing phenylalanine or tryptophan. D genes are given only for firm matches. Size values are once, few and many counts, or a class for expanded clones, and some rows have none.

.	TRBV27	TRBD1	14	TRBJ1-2	CASSPGQGLGGYTF	TGTGCCAGCAGTCCAGGACAGGGTTTGGGTGGCTACACCTTC
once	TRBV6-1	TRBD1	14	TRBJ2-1	CASSEGEGAKKQFF	TGTGCCAGCAGTGAAGGAGAGGGGGCGAAAAAGCAGTTCTTC
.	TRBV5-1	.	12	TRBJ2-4	CASSPPGSIQYF	TGCGCCAGCAGCCCTCCGGGGAGCATTCAGTACTTC
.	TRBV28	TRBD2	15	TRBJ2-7	CASSWEGGASYEQYF	TGTGCCAGCAGTTGGGAGGGAGGGGCGTCCTACGAGCAGTACTTC
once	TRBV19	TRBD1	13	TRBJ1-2	CASCDRGVGGYTF	TGTGCCAGTTGCGACAGGGGAGTCGGAGGCTACACCTTC
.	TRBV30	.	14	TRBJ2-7	CAWSRRTDPWEQYF	TGTGCCTGGAGCCGGAGGACAGACCCTTGGGAGCAGTACTTC
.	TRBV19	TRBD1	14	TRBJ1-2	CASRGRGREDGYTF	TGTGCCAGTAGGGGCAGGGGGCGCGAGGATGGCTACACCTTC
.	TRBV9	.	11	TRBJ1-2	CASSAIYSYTF	TGTGCCAGCAGCGCGATCTATAGCTACACCTTC
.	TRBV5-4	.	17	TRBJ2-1	CASSLGVSRDLSDEQFF	TGTGCCAGCAGCTTGGGAGTTAGTCGGGACTTGTCGGATGAGCAGTTCTTC
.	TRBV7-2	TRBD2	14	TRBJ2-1	CASTTGKWEGEQFF	TGTGCCAGCACCACCGGTAAATGGGAGGGTGAGCAGTTCTTC
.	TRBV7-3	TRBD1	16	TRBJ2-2	CASSRRDRGGGGELFF	TGTGCCAGCAGCAGGCGGGACAGGGGAGGTGGCGGGGAGCTGTTTTTT
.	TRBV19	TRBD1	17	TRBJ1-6	CASSIRQGFSYNSPLHF	TGTGCCAGTAGTATCCGACAGGGATTCTCCTATAATTCACCCCTCCACTTT
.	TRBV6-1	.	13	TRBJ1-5	CASSETINQPQHF	TGTGCCAGCAGTGAAACAATCAATCAGCCCCAGCATTTT
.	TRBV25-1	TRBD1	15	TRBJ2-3	CASSDPGQGSDTQYF	TGTGCCAGCAGTGATCCGGGACAGGGGTCAGATACGCAGTATTTT
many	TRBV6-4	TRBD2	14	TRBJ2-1	CASSDSGTSNEQFF	TGTGCCAGCAGTGACTCCGGGACTAGTAATGAGCAGTTCTTC
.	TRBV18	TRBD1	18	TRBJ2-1	CASSPPSRGPQRNNEQFF	TGTGCCAGCTCACCACCATCGAGGGGGCCTCAGAGGAACAATGAGCAGTTCTTC
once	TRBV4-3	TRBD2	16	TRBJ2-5	CASSHIAGGAQETQYF	TGCGCCAGCAGCCACATAGCGGGGGGGGCCCAAGAGACCCAGTACTTC
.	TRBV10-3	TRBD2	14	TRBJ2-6	CAISGTSGPSVLTF	TGTGCCATCAGTGGGACTAGCGGTCCAAGCGTCCTGACTTTC
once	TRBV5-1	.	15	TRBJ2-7	CASSLDPSASYEQYF	TGCGCCAGCAGCTTGGACCCTAGCGCGAGCTACGAGCAGTACTTC
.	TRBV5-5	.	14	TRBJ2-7	CASSPLAPGVALYF	TGTGCCAGCAGCCCTCTAGCGCCCGGAGTGGCATTGTACTTC
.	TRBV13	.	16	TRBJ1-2	CASSDTGGEGNYGYTF	TGTGCCAGCTCCGATACGGGAGGGGAAGGAAACTATGGCTACACCTTC
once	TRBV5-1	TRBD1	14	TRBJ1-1	CASSLTGGNTEAFF	TGCGCCAGCAGCTTGACAGGGGGCAACACTGAAGCTTTCTTT
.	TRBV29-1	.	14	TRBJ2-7	CSVVGTDSAGEQYF	TGCAGCGTTGTTGGAACGGACTCAGCGGGCGAGCAGTACTTC
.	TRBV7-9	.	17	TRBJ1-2	CASSSTSGRQLIYGYTF	TGTGCCAGCAGCTCCACCTCCGGAAGACAACTTATCTATGGCTACACCTTC
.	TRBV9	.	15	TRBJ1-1	CASSVDPGWNTEAFF	TGTGCCAGCAGCGTAGACCCGGGGTGGAACACTGAAGCTTTCTTT
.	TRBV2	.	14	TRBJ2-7	CASSDREGGYEQYF	TGTGCCAGCAGTGACCGGGAAGGCGGGTACGAGCAGTACTTC
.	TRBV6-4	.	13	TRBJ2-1	CASSERERDEQFF	TGTGCCAGCAGTGAACGGGAGCGGGATGAGCAGTTCTTC
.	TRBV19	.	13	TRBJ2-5	CASSPQQGDGQYF	TGTGCCAGTAGTCCCCAACAGGGAGACGGCCAGTACTTC
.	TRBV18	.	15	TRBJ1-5	CASSQSTGGNQPQHF	TGTGCCAGCTCACAAAGTACCGGGGGCAATCAGCCCCAGCATTTT
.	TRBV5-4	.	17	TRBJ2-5	CASSIRSGWGVLETQYF	TGTGCCAGCAGCATCCGTTCGGGGTGGGGTGTATTAGAGACCCAGTACTTC
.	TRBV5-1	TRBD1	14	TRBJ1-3	CASSRDSSGNTIYF	TGCGCCAGCAGCCGGGACAGCTCTGGAAACACCATATATTTT
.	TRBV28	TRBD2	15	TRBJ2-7	CASSRAGGPSYEQYF	TGTGCCAGCAGCCGAGCGGGAGGGCCCTCCTACGAGCAGTACTTC
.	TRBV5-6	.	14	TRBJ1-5	CASSLNRANQPQHF	TGTGCCAGCAGCTTGAACAGGGCGAATCAGCCCCAGCATTTT
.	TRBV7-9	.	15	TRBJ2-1	CASSSSGENWNEQFF	TGTGCCAGCAGCTCCTCAGGTGAGAACTGGAATGAGCAGTTCTTC
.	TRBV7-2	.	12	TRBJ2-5	CASSLQQETQYF	TGTGCCAGCAGCCTCCAGCAAGAGACCCAGTACTTC
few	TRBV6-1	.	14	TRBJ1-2	CASSETGFNYGYTF	TGTGCCAGCAGTGAGACAGGCTTTAACTATGGCTACACCTTC
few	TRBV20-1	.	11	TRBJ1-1	CSAREAGIAFF	TGCAGTGCTAGAGAGGCAGGGATAGCTTTCTTT
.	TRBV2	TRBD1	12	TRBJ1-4	CASGRGLEKLFF	TGTGCCAGCGGCAGGGGGTTGGAAAAACTGTTTTTT
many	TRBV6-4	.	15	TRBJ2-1	CASSDSSGSYNEQFF	TGTGCCAGCAGTGACTCTAGCGGCTCCTACAATGAGCAGTTCTTC
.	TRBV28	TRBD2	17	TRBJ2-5	CASSLIGLVADQETQYF	TGTGCCAGCAGTTTAATTGGACTAGTCGCCGACCAAGAGACCCAGTACTTC
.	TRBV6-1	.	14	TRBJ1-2	CASSERVSEWGYTF	TGTGCCAGCAGTGAGCGGGTGTCAGAATGGGGCTACACCTTC
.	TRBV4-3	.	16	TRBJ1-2	CASSQEAWGPGGGYTF	TGCGCCAGCAGCCAAGAAGCATGGGGGCCCGGGGGGGGCTACACCTTC